Following are 10 T cell receptor beta chains from one sample sequenced in a study of cytomegalovirus exposure and HLA in healthy donors. Both 60 Vbeta primers and 13 Jbeta primers went into the PCR. Sequencing was performed with immunoSEQ multiplex PCR; in TCRdb, only in-frame clones are kept and a portion is missing. The sample includes around 100,000 clones, 63% of them seen just once. The specimen was PBMCs. These receptors came from a human donor in good health.

The V call is TRBV9, the J call TRBJ1-4, with D unresolved. The CDR3 sequence is 14 residues long. The V end was cut by 0 bases, the J end by 5 bases, with 8 bases between. Germline CDR1 SGDLS, CDR2 YYNGEE. The CDR3 here is CASSVGGHNEKLFF. The CDR3 DNA reads TGTGCCAGCAGCGTAGGAGGTCACAATGAAAAACTGTTTTTT.

This clone was counted a few times. The chain recombines TRBV28 with TRBJ2-7; 15 bases are a match to TRBD2. V was pared by 8 bases and J by 2 bases, with 4 bases of the junction left unmatched. Germline V gene data show CDR1 as MDHEN and CDR2 as SYDVKM. The CDR3 length is 15 residues. CDR3 in amino acids: CASGTSGRFPYEQYF. CDR3 DNA: TGTGCCAGCGGGACTAGCGGGAGGTTCCCCTACGAGCAGTACTTC.

The chain combines TRBV28 with TRBJ2-1; weak D call: TRBD1 (6 bases). Germline V gene sequence: CDR1 MDHEN, CDR2 SYDVKM. There are 14 residues in the CDR3. V was cut by 7 bases and J by 8 bases, with 18 bases left in between. CDR3 nucleotide sequence: TGTGCCAGCACTCAAGGGGGAGCGGTCTATGAGCAGTTCTTC. Translating it yields CASTQGGAVYEQFF.

There are a few counts of this clone. One junction end does not reproduce the germline sequence, and a read error may be involved. V and J are TRBV7-7 and TRBJ2-2; D is tentatively TRBD1 or TRBD2 (7 bases each). Germline assignment: CDR1 SSHAT and CDR2 FNYEAQ (reference sequence). The CDR3 is 13 amino acids. In DNA form, the CDR3 reads TGTGCTAGCAGCGGGACAGTCTCCGGGGAGCTGTTTTTT. As protein: CASSGTVSGELFF.

The chain recombines TRBV5-1 with TRBJ2-2; maybe TRBD1 (7 bases). Between the trimmed V and J ends, which lost 2 bases and 2 bases, there was a span of 13 bases. The CDR3 extends over 16 amino acids. Per germline, CDR1 SGHRS and CDR2 YFSETQ. The CDR3 region is CASSLQTGTNTGELFF. CDR3 nucleotides: TGCGCCAGCAGCTTACAGACAGGGACTAACACCGGGGAGCTGTTTTTT.

The V gene is TRBV11-2, the J gene TRBJ2-7, with D perhaps TRBD2 (7 bases). CDR1 and CDR2 from the germline V gene are SGHAT and FQNNGV. There are 12 residues in the CDR3. The ends were cut back, 8 bases at V and 3 bases at J, with 11 bases in the middle. The CDR3 loop is CASGGADYEQYF. As DNA, the CDR3 is TGTGCCAGCGGGGGGGCAGACTACGAGCAGTACTTC.

The chain is built from TRBV18 and TRBJ1-4; TRBD1 aligns across 7 bases. CDR3 length equals 15 residues. V trimming: 3 bases; J trimming: 11 bases; junction bases outside the gene matches: 12. Germline V CDR1 and CDR2: KGHSH, LQKENI. The CDR3 region is CASSPPGTAFVKLFF. CDR3 nucleotides: TGTGCCAGCTCACCCCCCGGGACAGCCTTTGTGAAACTGTTTTTT.

The rearrangement links TRBV5-6 to TRBJ2-1, with TRBD2 matching over 11 bases. CDR1 is SGHDT, CDR2 YYEEEE, per germline. V dropped 4 bases and J dropped 5; count of bases not matched to a gene: 11. There are 17 residues in the CDR3. As DNA, the CDR3 is TGTGCCAGCAGCGGGCCTGGAGGGACTAGCGGCCACAATGAGCAGTTCTTC. Its translation: CASSGPGGTSGHNEQFF.

The chain combines TRBV4-1 with TRBJ1-2, with D possibly TRBD1 on 5 matching bases. The CDR3 runs 15 residues. Per germline, CDR1 MGHRA and CDR2 YSYEKL. V lost 2 bases, J lost 1 base, and 11 bases lay in between. The CDR3 region is CASSQRWGDNYGYTF. The CDR3 region has the DNA TGCGCCAGCAGCCAACGATGGGGGGATAACTATGGCTACACCTTC.

This chain uses TRBV15 with TRBJ2-3, with 9 bases lining up with TRBD2. This CDR3 has 16 amino acids. Germline CDR1 and CDR2: LNHNV and YYDKDF (reference sequence). With 1 base clipped from V and 5 bases from J, the junction kept 7 bases outside the gene matches. The CDR3 loop reads CATSRAVLAGQDTQYF. The CDR3 nucleotides read TGTGCCACCAGCAGAGCGGTCCTAGCGGGACAAGATACGCAGTATTTT.